Here is one T cell receptor (beta chain) with its context. In the original analysis: Estimation of nucleated cell counts relied on the amplification of reference gene primers. The table came from immunoSEQ multiplex PCR; TCRdb's copy has only in-frame clones and leaves some out. V, J and clone size reflect that table, while D and trimming were determined from the DNA. The table includes 90,000 to 120,000 clones, 70% to 90% detected once. V was cut by 0 bases and J by 1 base, with 8 bases left in between. The CDR3 contains 14 residues. Germline CDR1 SGHRS, CDR2 YFSETQ. This sample stems from a study of blood T cell repertoires in COVID-19. Overall study context: Acute-phase and convalescent COVID-19 samples originated in the United States, Italy and Spain. T cells, B-cell-depleted T cells, or PBMCs supplied cDNA or gDNA.

The chain employs TRBV5-1 and TRBJ2-7; the D gene is possibly TRBD2 (5 bases). The origin of this receptor is a human donor in a cohort sampled during active COVID-19. The sequenced sample consisted of peripheral blood. In nucleotides, the CDR3 is TGCGCCAGCAGCTTGGTGAGCGGATCCTACGAGCAGTACTTC. Amino acids: CASSLVSGSYEQYF.